The clone carrying this T cell receptor (beta chain) occurred a few times. No antigen is known for it. The record originates from a study of regulatory T cells in long-lasting Graves disease. Notes on the study in general: Newly diagnosed patients had higher TCR diversity than persistent Graves' patients did.

V lost 6 bases to trimming and J lost 0 bases, with 11 bases between them. Germline assignment: CDR1 MNHNS and CDR2 SASEGT. The CDR3 runs to 14 residues. Combining iRepertoire HTBI primers with Arm-PCR of CDR3 regions, the authors built TCR beta libraries. Per the original data handling: Throughout the samples, researchers identified some 62 TRBV and around 15 TRBJ segments. TCRdb redid the calling of the multiplex PCR reads with MiXCR, one entry per CDR3 protein. The V and J calls here are based on TCRdb, not the publication. The repertoire includes about 350,000 distinct CDR3 sequences, over 15% of them detected once, and 25% to 30% sits in the top ten. Sample time point: newly diagnosed GD, antithyroid drugs for less than 3 months. Making the TCR library involved RNA that had been extracted from PBMCs. Xi'an, China, was home to the endocrinology department that provided patients. These records were also assigned to another study, of T cells in Graves' hyperthyroidism and ophthalmopathy.

This clonotype was obtained from a man aged 35-49 years with Graves disease. The genes are TRBV6-1 and TRBJ1-1; no firm D call. Sequencing used peripheral blood mononuclear cells (PBMCs), obtained at new diagnosis, from a patient treated with antithyroid drugs. In DNA form, the CDR3 reads TGTGCCAGCAGAACCGGACTGCTGAACACTGAAGCTTTCTTT. Its translation: CASRTGLLNTEAFF.